This T cell receptor beta chain was recorded in a study of shared clonotypes between healthy human individuals. Study summary: Three plates were used per donor for CD4 naive, three for CD4 memory, two for CD8 naive and one for CD8 memory. Findings and caveats of the study: Estimated clonotype richness was generally higher in naive than memory subsets. Only a few donors were included, so the genetic and exposure-history diversity represented was limited.

For sorted subsets, roughly 210 ng DNA per replicate equaled 30,000 or so T cell genomes. Sequencing used immunoSEQ multiplex PCR; TCRdb keeps in-frame clones, though not all of them. Counted here are approximately 620,000 clones, more than 95% occurring once; the ten biggest clones make up less than 0.065%. V lost 5 bases and J lost 6, with 10 bases in between. The CDR3 totals 12 residues. The germline gives CDR1 SGHVS, CDR2 FQNEAQ. This clone was counted a few times. Its antigen is as yet unknown. This chain connects TRBV7-8 to TRBJ1-2; TRBD1 is a possible D gene (6 bases). The sequence came from a woman aged 30 to 39 in good health. The specimen sequenced was naive CD4+ T cells sorted from blood. Documented subset: CD45RA+ positively selected. CDR3 nucleotides: TGTGCCAGCAGCAAGGGGGGGAATGGCTACACCTTC. Translating it yields CASSKGGNGYTF.